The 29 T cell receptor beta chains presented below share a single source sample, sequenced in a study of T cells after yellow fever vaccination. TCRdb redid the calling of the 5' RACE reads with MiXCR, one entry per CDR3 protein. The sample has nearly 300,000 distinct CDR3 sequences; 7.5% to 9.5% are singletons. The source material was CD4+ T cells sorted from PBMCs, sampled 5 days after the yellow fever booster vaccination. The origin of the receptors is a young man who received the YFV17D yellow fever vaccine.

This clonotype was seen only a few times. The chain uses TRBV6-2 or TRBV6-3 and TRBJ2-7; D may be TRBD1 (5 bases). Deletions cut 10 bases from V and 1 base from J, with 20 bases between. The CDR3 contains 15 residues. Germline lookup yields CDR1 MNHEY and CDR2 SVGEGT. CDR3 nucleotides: TGTGCCAACCCTAAGAAATTGGACACGTCCTACGAGCAGTACGTC. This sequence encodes CANPKKLDTSYEQYV.

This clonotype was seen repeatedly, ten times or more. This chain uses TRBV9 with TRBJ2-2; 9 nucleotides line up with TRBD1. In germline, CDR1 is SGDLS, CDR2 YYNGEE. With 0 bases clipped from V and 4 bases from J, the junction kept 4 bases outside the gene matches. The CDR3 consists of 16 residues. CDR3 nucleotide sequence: TGTGCCAGCAGCGTAGCGGGACAGGGAGGCACCGGGGAGCTGTTTTTT. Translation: CASSVAGQGGTGELFF.

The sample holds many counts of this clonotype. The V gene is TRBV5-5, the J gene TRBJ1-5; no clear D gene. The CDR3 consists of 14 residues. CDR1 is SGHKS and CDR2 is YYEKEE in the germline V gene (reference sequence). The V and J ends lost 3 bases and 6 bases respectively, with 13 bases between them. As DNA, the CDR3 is TGTGCCAGCAGCTCAGACGGTGTAGGTCAGCCCCAGCATTTT. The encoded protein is CASSSDGVGQPQHF.

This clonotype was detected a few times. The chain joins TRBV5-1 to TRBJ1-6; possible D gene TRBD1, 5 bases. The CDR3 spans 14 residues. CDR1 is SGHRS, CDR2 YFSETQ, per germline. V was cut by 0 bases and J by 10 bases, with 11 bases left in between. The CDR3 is CASSLGDLGSPLHF. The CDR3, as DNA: TGCGCCAGCAGCTTGGGGGACCTAGGGTCACCCCTCCACTTT.

The DNA of the CDR3 is TGTGCCAGCAGTTCGACACCCTCCTACAATGAGCAGTTCTTC. Residues: CASSSTPSYNEQFF. This sequence joins TRBV6-6 and TRBJ2-1; the D is unclear. Germline CDR1 MNHNY, CDR2 SVGAGI (reference sequence). Trimming removed 4 bases from V and 0 bases from J, with 7 bases in between. CDR3 length: 14 residues.

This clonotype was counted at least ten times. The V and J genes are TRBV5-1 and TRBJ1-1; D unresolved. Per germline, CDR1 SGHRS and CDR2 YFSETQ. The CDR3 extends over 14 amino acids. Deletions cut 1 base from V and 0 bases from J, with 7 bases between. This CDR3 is CASSLTPLNTEAFF. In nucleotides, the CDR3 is TGCGCCAGCAGCTTGACACCACTGAACACTGAAGCTTTCTTT.

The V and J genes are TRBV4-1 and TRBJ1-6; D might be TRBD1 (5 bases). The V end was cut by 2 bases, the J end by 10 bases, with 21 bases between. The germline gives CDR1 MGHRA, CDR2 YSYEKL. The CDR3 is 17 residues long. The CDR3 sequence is CASSQPARGGSRSPLHF. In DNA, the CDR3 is TGCGCCAGCAGCCAACCGGCCCGGGGGGGGTCTCGGTCACCCCTCCACTTT.

The CDR3 reads CASSPPQARIKETQYF. CDR3 in DNA: TGTGCCAGCTCACCACCGCAAGCGAGGATAAAAGAGACCCAGTACTTC. V usage is TRBV18 and J usage is TRBJ2-5, with D uncertain. This CDR3 region has 16 residues. Germline V gene sequence: CDR1 KGHSH, CDR2 LQKENI. Trimming stripped 0 bases from V and 3 bases from J, with 14 bases between.

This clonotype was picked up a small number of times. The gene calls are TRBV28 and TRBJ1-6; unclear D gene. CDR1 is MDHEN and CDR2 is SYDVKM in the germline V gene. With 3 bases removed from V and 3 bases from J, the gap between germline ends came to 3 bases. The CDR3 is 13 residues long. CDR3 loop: CASSFDYNSPLHF. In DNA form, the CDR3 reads TGTGCCAGCAGTTTCGACTATAATTCACCCCTCCACTTT.

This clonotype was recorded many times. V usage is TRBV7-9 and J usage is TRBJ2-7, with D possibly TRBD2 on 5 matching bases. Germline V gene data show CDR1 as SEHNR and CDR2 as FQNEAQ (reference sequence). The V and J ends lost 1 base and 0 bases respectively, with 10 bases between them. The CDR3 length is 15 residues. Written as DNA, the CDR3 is TGTGCCAGCAGCTTAGTGGAGCGGAGCTCCTACGAGCAGTACTTC. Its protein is CASSLVERSSYEQYF.

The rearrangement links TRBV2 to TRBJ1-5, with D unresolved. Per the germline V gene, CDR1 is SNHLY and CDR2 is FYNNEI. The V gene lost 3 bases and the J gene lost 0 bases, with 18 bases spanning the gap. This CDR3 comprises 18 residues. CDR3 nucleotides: TGTGCCAGCAGTGACGTCGGGTGGGGAAACTATAGCAATCAGCCCCAGCATTTT. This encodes CASSDVGWGNYSNQPQHF.

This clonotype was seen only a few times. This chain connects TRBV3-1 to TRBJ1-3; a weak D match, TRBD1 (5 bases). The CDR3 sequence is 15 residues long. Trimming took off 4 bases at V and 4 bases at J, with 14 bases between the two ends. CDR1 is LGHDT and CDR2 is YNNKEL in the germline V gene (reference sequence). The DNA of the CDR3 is TGTGCCAGCAGCCTGCCTCAGGGTTCAGGAAACACCATATATTTT. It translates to CASSLPQGSGNTIYF.

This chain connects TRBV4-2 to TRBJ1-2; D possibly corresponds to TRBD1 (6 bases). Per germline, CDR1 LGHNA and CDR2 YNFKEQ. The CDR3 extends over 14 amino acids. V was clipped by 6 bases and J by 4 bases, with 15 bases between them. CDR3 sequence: CASSERTDAYGYTF. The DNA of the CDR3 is TGTGCCAGCAGTGAAAGGACAGACGCCTATGGCTACACCTTC.

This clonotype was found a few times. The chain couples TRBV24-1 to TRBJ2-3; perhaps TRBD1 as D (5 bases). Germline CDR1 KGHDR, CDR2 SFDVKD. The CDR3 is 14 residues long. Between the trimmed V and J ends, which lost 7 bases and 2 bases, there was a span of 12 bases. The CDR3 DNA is TGTGCCACCAGCATACAGGTCCTCACAGATACGCAGTATTTT. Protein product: CATSIQVLTDTQYF.

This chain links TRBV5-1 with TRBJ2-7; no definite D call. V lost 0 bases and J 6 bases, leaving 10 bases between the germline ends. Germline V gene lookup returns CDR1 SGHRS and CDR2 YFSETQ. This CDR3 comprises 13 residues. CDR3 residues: CASSLGPTSEQYV. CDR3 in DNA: TGCGCCAGCAGCTTGGGGCCGACCTCCGAGCAGTACGTC.

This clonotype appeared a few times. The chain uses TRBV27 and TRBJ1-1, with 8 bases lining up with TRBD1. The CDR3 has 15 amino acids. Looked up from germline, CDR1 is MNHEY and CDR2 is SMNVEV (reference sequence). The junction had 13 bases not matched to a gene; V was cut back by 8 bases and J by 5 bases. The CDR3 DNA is TGTGCCAGCGCCGGACAGGGTACGGGCCGAACTGAAGCTTTCTTT. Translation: CASAGQGTGRTEAFF.

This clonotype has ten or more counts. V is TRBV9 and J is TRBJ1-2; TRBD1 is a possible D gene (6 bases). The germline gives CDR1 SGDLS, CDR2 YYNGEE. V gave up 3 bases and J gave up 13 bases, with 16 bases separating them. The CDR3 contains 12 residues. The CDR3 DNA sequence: TGTGCCAGCAGCGCGGAAGGGGGGAGGCCCACCTTC. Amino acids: CASSAEGGRPTF.

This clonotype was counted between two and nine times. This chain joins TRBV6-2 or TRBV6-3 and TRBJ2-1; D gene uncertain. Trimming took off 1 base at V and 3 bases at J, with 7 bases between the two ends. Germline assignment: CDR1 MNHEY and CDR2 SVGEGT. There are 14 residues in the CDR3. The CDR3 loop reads CASSYWAVYNEQFF. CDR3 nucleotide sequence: TGTGCCAGCAGTTACTGGGCAGTCTACAATGAGCAGTTCTTC.

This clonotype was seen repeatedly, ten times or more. As DNA, the CDR3 is TGTGCCAGCAGTTTATTCCCGGGGGACGCTGAAGCTTTCTTT. This gives the protein CASSLFPGDAEAFF. This sequence joins TRBV12-3 or TRBV12-4 and TRBJ1-1; the D gene is possibly TRBD1 (5 bases). V lost 2 bases and J 6 bases, leaving 13 bases between the germline ends. The CDR3 sequence is 14 residues long.

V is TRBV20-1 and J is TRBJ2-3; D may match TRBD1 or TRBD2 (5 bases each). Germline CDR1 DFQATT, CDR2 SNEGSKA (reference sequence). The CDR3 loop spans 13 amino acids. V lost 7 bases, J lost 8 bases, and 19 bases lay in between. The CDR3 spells CSGSPGPAATQYF. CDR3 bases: TGCAGTGGTAGTCCGGGGCCTGCCGCTACGCAGTATTTT.

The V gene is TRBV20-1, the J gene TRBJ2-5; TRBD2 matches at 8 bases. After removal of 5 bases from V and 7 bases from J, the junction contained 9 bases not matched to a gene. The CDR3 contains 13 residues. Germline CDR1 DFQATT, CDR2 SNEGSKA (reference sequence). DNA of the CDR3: TGCAGTGCTGGGGTCGGGGGGGTCGGGACCCAGTACTTC. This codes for CSAGVGGVGTQYF.

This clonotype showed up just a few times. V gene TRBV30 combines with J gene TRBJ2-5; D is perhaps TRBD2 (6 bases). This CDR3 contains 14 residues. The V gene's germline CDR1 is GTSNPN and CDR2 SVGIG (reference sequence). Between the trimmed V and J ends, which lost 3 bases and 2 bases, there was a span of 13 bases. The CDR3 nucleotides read TGTGCCTGGAGGAAAGCGGGTCATCAAGAGACCCAGTACTTC. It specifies CAWRKAGHQETQYF.

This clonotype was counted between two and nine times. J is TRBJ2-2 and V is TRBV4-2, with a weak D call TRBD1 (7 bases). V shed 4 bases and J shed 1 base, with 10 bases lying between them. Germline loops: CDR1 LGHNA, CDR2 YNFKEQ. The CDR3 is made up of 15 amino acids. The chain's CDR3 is CASSRGDRNTGELFF. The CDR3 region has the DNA TGTGCCAGCAGCCGCGGGGACAGGAACACCGGGGAGCTGTTTTTT.

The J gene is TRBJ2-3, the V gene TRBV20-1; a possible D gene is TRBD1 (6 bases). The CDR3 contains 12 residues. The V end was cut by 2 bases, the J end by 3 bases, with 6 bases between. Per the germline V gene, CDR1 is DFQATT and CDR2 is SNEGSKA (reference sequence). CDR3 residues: CSARQGTDTQYF. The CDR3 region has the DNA TGCAGTGCTAGACAGGGGACAGATACGCAGTATTTT.

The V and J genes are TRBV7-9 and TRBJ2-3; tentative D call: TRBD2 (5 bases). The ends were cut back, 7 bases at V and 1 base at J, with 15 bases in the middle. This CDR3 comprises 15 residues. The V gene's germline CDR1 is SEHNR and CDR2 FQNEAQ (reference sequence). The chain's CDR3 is CASTLPVGGTDTQYF. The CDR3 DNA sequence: TGTGCCAGCACCCTACCCGTCGGGGGCACAGATACGCAGTATTTT.

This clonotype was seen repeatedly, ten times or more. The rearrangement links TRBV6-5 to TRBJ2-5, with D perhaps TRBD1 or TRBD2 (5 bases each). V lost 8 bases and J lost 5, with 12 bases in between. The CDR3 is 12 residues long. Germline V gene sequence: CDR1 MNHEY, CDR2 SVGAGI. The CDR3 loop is CASRGPGETQYF. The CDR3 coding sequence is TGTGCCAGCCGGGGCCCCGGGGAGACCCAGTACTTC.

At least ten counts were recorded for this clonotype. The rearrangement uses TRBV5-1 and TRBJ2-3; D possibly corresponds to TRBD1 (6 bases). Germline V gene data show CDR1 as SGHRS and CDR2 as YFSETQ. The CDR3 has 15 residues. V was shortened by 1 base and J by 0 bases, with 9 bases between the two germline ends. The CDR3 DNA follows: TGCGCCAGCAGCTTGCGGCAGGGGAGCACAGATACGCAGTATTTT. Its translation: CASSLRQGSTDTQYF.

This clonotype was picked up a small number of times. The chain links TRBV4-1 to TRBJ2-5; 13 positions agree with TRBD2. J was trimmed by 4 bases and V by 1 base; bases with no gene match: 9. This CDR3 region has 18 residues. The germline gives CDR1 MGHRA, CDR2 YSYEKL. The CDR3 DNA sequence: TGCGCCAGCAGCCAAGCCGGGACTAGCGGGGTAACGGGAGAGACCCAGTACTTC. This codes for CASSQAGTSGVTGETQYF.

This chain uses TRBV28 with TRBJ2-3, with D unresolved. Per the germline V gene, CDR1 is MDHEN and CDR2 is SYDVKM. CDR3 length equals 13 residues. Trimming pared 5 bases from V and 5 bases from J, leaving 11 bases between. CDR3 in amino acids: CASSTPHRDTQYF. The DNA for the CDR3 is TGTGCCAGCAGTACACCACACAGAGATACGCAGTATTTT.